This TCR beta chain emerged from a study of cytomegalovirus exposure and HLA in healthy donors. Study results and caveats: Reports described diagnosis of cytomegalovirus status by the classifier as highly specific and sensitive.

J lost 2 bases, V lost 4 bases, and 12 bases had no gene match. In germline, CDR1 is SGHKS, CDR2 YYEKEE (reference sequence). The CDR3 sequence is 17 residues long. PCR involved 60 Vbeta and 13 Jbeta primers. Generated by immunoSEQ multiplex PCR, the TCRdb table keeps only in-frame clones and is missing some. Here the sample spans 85,000 to 130,000 clones, over 70% being singletons. As concerns this clone: Its specificity is not known.

This clonotype was obtained from a male donor in good health and CMV-seropositive. Sequenced input: PBMCs. The V call is TRBV5-5, the J call TRBJ1-5; 7 nucleotides match TRBD1. CDR3 coding DNA: TGTGCCAGCAGCCGAATCCAACAGGGGTCGGGCAATCAGCCCCAGCATTTT. This sequence encodes CASSRIQQGSGNQPQHF.